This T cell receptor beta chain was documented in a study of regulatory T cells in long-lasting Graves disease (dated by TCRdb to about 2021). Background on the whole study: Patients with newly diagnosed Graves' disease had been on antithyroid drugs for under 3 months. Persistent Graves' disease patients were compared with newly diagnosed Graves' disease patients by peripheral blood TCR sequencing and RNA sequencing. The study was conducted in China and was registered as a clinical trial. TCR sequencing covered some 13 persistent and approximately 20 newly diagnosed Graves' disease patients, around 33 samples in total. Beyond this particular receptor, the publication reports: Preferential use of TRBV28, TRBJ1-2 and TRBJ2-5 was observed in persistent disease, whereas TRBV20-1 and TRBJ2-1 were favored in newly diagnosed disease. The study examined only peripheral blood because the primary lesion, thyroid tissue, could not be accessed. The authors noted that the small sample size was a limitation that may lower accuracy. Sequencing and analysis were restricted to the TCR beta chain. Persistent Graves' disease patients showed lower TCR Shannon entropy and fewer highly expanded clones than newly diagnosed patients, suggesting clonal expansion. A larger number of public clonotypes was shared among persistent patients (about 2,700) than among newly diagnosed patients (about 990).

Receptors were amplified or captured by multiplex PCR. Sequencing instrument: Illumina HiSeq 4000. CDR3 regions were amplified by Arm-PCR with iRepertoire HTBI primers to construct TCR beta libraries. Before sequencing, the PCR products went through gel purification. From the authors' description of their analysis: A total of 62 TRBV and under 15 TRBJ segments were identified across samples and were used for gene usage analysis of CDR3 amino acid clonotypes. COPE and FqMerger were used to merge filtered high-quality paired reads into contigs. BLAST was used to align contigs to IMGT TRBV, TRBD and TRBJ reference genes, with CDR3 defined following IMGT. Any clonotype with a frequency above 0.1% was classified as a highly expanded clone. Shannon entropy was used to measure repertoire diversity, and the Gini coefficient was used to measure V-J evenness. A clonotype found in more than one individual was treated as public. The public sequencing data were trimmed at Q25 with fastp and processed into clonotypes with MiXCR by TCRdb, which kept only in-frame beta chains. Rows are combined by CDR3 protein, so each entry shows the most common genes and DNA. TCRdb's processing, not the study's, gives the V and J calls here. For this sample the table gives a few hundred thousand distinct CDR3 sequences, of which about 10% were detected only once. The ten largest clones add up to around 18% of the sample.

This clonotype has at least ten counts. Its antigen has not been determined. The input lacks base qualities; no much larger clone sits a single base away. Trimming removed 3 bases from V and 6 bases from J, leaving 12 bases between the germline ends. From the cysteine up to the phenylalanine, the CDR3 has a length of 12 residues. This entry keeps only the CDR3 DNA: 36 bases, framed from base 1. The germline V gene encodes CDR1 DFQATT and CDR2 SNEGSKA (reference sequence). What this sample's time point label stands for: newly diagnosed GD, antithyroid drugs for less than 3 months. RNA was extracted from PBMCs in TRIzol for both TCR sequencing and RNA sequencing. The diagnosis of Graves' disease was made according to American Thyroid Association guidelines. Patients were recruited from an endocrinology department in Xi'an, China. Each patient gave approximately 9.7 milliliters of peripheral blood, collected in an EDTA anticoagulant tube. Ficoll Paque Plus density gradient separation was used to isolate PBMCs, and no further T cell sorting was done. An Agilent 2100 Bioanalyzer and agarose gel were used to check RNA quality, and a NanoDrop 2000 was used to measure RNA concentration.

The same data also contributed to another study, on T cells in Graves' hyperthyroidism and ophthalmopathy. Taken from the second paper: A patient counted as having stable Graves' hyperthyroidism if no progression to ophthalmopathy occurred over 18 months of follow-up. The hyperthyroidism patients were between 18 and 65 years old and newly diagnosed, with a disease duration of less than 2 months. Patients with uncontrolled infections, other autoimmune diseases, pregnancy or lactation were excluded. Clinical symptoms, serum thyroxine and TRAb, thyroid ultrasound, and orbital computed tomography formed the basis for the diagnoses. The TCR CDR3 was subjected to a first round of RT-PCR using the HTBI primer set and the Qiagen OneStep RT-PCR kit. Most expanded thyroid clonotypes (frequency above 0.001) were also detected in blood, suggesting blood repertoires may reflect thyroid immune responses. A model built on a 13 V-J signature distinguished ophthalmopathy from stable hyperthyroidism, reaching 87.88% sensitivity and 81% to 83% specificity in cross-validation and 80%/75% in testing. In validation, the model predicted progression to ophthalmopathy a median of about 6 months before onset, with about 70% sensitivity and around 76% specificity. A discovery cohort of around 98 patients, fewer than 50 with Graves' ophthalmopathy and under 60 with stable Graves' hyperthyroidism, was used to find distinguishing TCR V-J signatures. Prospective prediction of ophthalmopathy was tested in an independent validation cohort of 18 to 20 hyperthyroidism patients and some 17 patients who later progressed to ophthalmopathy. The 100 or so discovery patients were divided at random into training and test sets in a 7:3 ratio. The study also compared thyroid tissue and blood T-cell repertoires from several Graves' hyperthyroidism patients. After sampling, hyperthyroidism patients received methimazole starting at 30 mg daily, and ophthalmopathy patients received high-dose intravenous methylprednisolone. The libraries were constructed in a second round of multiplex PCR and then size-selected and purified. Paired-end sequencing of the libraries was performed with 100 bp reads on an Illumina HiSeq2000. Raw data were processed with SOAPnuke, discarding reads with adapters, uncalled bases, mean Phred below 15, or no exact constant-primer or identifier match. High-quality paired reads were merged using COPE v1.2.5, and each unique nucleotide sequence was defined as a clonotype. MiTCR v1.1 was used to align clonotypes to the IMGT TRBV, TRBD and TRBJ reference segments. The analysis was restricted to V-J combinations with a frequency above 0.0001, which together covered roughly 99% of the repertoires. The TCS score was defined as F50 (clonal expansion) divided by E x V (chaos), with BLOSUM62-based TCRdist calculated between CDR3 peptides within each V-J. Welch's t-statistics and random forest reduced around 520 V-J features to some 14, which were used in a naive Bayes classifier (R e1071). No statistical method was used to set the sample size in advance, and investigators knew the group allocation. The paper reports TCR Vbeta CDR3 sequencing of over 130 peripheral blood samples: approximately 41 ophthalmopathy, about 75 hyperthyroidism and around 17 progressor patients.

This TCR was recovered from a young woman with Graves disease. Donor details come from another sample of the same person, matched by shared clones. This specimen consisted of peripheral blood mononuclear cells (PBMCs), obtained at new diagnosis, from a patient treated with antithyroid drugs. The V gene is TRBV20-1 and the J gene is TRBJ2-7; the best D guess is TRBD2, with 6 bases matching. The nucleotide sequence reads TGCAGTGCTAGGAGGTGGCGGGGCGAGCAGTACTTC. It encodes CSARRWRGEQYF.